This T cell receptor beta chain was identified during a study of T cells in Graves' hyperthyroidism and ophthalmopathy. Findings and limits, study-wide: The majority of expanded thyroid clonotypes above 0.001 also appeared in blood. Separation of ophthalmopathy from stable hyperthyroidism was achieved by a 13 V-J model. Prediction of ophthalmopathy progression came a median approximately 7 months pre-onset.

Used for diagnoses were clinical symptoms, serum thyroxine and TRAb, thyroid ultrasound and orbital computed tomography. RNA transcripts were the template for amplifying TCR beta CDR3 regions. Carried out on the TCR CDR3, a first-round RT-PCR used the HTBI primer set. One entry per CDR3 protein results from TCRdb running MiXCR on the multiplex PCR reads. The sample has approximately 700,000 distinct CDR3 sequences, 45% seen once; the top ten hold about 7%. In the case of this clonotype: No antigen is known for it.

The TCR comes from an adult man with Graves' disease, either hyperthyroidism or ophthalmopathy (not recorded which). The source material was peripheral blood or thyroid tissue (not recorded which).

The CDR3 bases are TGTGCCAGCAGCATTTGGGGGGCTGGAAACTATGGCTACACCTTC. Amino acids: CASSIWGAGNYGYTF. V usage is TRBV7-6 and J usage is TRBJ1-2; D is possibly TRBD1 (6 bases). This CDR3 region has 15 residues. Trimming took off 5 bases at V and 2 bases at J, with 15 bases between the two ends. Germline V gives CDR1 SGHVS, CDR2 FNYEAQ.